Below are 17 T cell receptor beta chains sequenced from a single sample in a study of cytomegalovirus exposure and HLA in healthy donors. Researchers ran the PCR with 60 Vbeta and 13 Jbeta primers. The data were produced by immunoSEQ multiplex PCR, yet TCRdb's version contains in-frame clones alone and is incomplete. The sample lists approximately 290,000 clones, roughly 80% occurring once. Sequences were obtained from PBMCs. The receptors shown here come from a girl aged 2-15 years in good health and CMV-seronegative.

This chain joins TRBV11-1 and TRBJ2-1, with 8 bases identical to TRBD1. The CDR3 extends over 15 amino acids. The germline CDR1 and CDR2 sequences are SGHAT and FQDESV (reference sequence). Trimming cost V 4 bases and J 0 bases; bases outside gene matches: 2. The CDR3 region is CASSYDRGSYNEQFF. The CDR3 coding sequence is TGTGCCAGCAGCTATGACAGGGGCTCCTACAATGAGCAGTTCTTC.

The chain joins TRBV19 to TRBJ1-5; 7 nucleotides align to TRBD1. V was clipped by 7 bases and J by 2 bases; unmatched bases: 5. The CDR3 loop spans 14 amino acids. Germline V gene lookup returns CDR1 LNHDA and CDR2 SQIVND (reference sequence). CDR3 coding DNA: TGTGCCAGTAATACCGGGACAGGCAATCAGCCCCAGCATTTT. Protein: CASNTGTGNQPQHF. Full variable domain (outside the CDR3, taken from reference TRBV19 and TRBJ1-5): DGGITQSPKYLFRKEGQNVTLSCEQNLNHDAMYWYRQDPGQGLRLIYYSQIVNDFQKGDIAEGYSVSREKKESFPLTVTSAQKNPTAFYLCASNTGTGNQPQHFGDGTRLSIL.

This clone has just one count. The chain uses TRBV5-6 and TRBJ1-2, with D uncertain. CDR1 and CDR2 from the germline V gene are SGHDT and YYEEEE. Trimming removed 4 bases from V and 8 bases from J, with 15 bases in between. The CDR3 covers 13 residues. The CDR3 sequence is CASSDTLLRGYTF. The CDR3 DNA follows: TGTGCCAGCAGCGATACCCTCCTGCGCGGCTACACCTTC.

The chain carries TRBV5-1 and TRBJ2-5, with D uncertain. The DNA end is a closer match to TRBJ2-7, so the J assignment may be wrong. Looked up from germline, CDR1 is SGHRS and CDR2 is YFSETQ. The length of the CDR3 is 17 residues. The CDR3 nucleotides read TGCGCCAGCAGCCCCTTTTTTGTTTTCCCTTCCTCCTACGAGCAGTACTTC. It translates to CASSPFFVFPSSYEQYF.

This sequence joins TRBV21-1 and TRBJ2-7; TRBD2, the table's D call, was not compared with the DNA. TRBV21-1 is assigned pseudogene status. The CDR3 is made up of 15 amino acids. The CDR3, as DNA: TGTGCCAGCAGCAGCCGGGACTACACGACTTACGAGCAGTACTTC. Translating it yields CASSSRDYTTYEQYF.

This clone was seen more than once but under ten times. CDR3: CASSTNSEKLFF. CDR3 DNA sequence: TGTGCCAGCAGTACCAACAGTGAAAAACTGTTTTTT. The chain has TRBV5-6 and TRBJ1-4; D gene unclear. The CDR3 runs to 12 residues. Trimming shortened V by 5 bases and J by 7 bases, and 9 bases separated the two germline ends. The germline gives CDR1 SGHDT, CDR2 YYEEEE.

J is TRBJ2-1 and V is TRBV7-9; 8 bases match TRBD1. Germline V gene lookup returns CDR1 SEHNR and CDR2 FQNEAQ (reference sequence). The length of the CDR3 is 14 residues. V lost 4 bases to trimming and J lost 8 bases; unmatched junction nucleotides: 7. Here the CDR3 DNA reads TGTGCCAGCAGCTCAGGACAGGGTGAGCATGAGCAGTTCTTC. Protein: CASSSGQGEHEQFF. The entire variable domain, with the rest obtained from reference TRBV7-9 and TRBJ2-1, is as follows: DTGVSQNPRHKITKRGQNVTFRCDPISEHNRLYWYRQTLGQGPEFLTYFQNEAQLEKSRLLSDRFSAERPKGSFSTLEIQRTEQGDSAMYLCASSSGQGEHEQFFGPGTRLTVL.

The genes are TRBV4-1 and TRBJ1-4, with 9 positions matching TRBD1. The CDR3 runs to 17 residues. Losses at the gene ends were 4 bases for V and 7 bases for J; bases not matched to a gene: 13. Germline values: CDR1 MGHRA, CDR2 YSYEKL. In nucleotides, the CDR3 is TGCGCCAGCAGCCGGACCAACTCCGGGACAGGGCTTGAAAAACTGTTTTTT. This codes for CASSRTNSGTGLEKLFF.

V and J are TRBV5-1 and TRBJ2-5, with a possible D match to TRBD1 (7 bases). Matching the DNA end better, TRBJ2-7 makes the J call doubtful. The CDR3 runs 16 residues. CDR1 and CDR2 from the germline V gene are SGHRS and YFSETQ. CDR3 coding DNA: TGCGCCAGCAGCTTGGACCCAGGGGGGAGGATATACGAGCAGTACTTC. It is translated as CASSLDPGGRIYEQYF.

This chain uses TRBV2 with TRBJ2-5, with D maybe TRBD1 (5 bases). Looked up from germline, CDR1 is SNHLY and CDR2 is FYNNEI. Deletions cut 5 bases from V and 0 bases from J, with 13 bases between. This CDR3 has 15 residues. CDR3 sequence (DNA): TGTGCCAGCAGTTCGACAGAAACCGACCAAGAGACCCAGTACTTC. Encoded protein: CASSSTETDQETQYF.

The gene calls are TRBV5-4 and TRBJ2-3, with 8 bases fitting TRBD1. With V trimmed by 3 bases and J by 6 bases, 6 bases remained unmatched. This CDR3 comprises 14 residues. Germline loops: CDR1 SGHNT, CDR2 YYREEE (reference sequence). CDR3 DNA: TGTGCCAGCAGCTCCCGACAGGGGTCGGATACGCAGTATTTT. Amino acids: CASSSRQGSDTQYF.

This clone has a single count. The gene calls are TRBV6-4 and TRBJ1-2; 8 bases are shared with TRBD1. The CDR3 has 13 residues. CDR1 MRHNA and CDR2 SNTAGT come from the germline V gene. V was pared by 4 bases and J by 4 bases, with 2 bases of the junction left unmatched. CDR3 sequence (DNA): TGTGCCAGCAGTGTCGGACAGGGCTATGGCTACACCTTC. This codes for CASSVGQGYGYTF.

The chain uses TRBV11-2 and TRBJ1-4; D possibly corresponds to TRBD1 (6 bases). The V gene lost 6 bases and the J gene lost 0 bases, with 17 bases spanning the gap. The CDR3 consists of 17 residues. In germline, CDR1 is SGHAT, CDR2 FQNNGV. The CDR3: CASRRTDESPTNEKLFF. For the CDR3, the DNA is TGTGCCAGCAGACGGACAGATGAATCCCCAACTAATGAAAAACTGTTTTTT.

V and J are TRBV7-9 and TRBJ2-7, with 7 bases fitting TRBD2. Germline V gene lookup returns CDR1 SEHNR and CDR2 FQNEAQ (reference sequence). The CDR3 runs 15 residues. V was clipped by 3 bases and J by 9 bases; unmatched bases: 14. The CDR3 nucleotides are TGTGCCAGCAGCTTTAGGTCGGGGGGATCTTTTAGGCAGTACTTC. Translating it yields CASSFRSGGSFRQYF.

The chain recombines TRBV2 with TRBJ2-7; TRBD1 is a possible D gene (6 bases). The V and J ends lost 7 bases and 2 bases respectively, with 15 bases between them. The CDR3 spans 14 residues. The germline V gene encodes CDR1 SNHLY and CDR2 FYNNEI. CDR3 nucleotide sequence: TGTGCCAGCATAACCCAGACAGGCCCCTACGAGCAGTACTTC. Translation: CASITQTGPYEQYF. The full variable domain, with the rest looked up from reference TRBV2 and TRBJ2-7, is EPEVTQTPSHQVTQMGQEVILRCVPISNHLYFYWYRQILGQKVEFLVSFYNNEISEKSEIFDDQFSVERPDGSNFTLKIRSTKLEDSAMYFCASITQTGPYEQYFGPGTRLTVT.

This clone showed up just a few times. The J gene is TRBJ1-4, the V gene TRBV6-1; D remains unclear. Trimming removed 6 bases at V and 8 bases at J, with 10 bases between. Germline CDR1 MNHNS, CDR2 SASEGT. The CDR3 consists of 12 residues. DNA of the CDR3: TGTGCCAGCAGCCTAGTCCGGGAAAAACTGTTTTTT. The encoded protein is CASSLVREKLFF.

The V call is TRBV5-8, the J call TRBJ1-6; possible D gene TRBD1, 6 bases. V lost 3 bases and J lost 8, with 15 bases in between. Looked up from germline, CDR1 is SGHTS and CDR2 is YDEGEE. The CDR3 has 15 residues. The CDR3 DNA reads TGTGCCAGCAGCTATCTGACAGGAGCTGATTCACCCCTCCACTTT. Translated, it gives CASSYLTGADSPLHF.